This entry is about one T cell receptor beta chain. TCRdb's table, derived via immunoSEQ multiplex PCR, lists solely in-frame clones and lacks some. Of more than 9,500 clones listed, roughly 30% were seen once; the top ten hold about 3.2%. The CDR3 totals 12 residues. V dropped 6 bases and J dropped 5 bases, with 10 bases sitting between them. Germline CDR1 reads SGHAT; CDR2 reads FQNNGV. The record originates from a study of graft-versus-host responses after intestinal transplantation. There were about 200,000 CFSE-labeled responder cells plated together with about 200,000 irradiated, violet-dye-labeled stimulator cells. Proliferating CFSE-low CD3+CD4+ and CD3+CD8+ responders were sorted post-reaction.

The sequenced sample was alloreactive CD8+ T cells from a mixed lymphocyte reaction culture, obtained before intestinal transplant. This sample's subset: CFSE-low proliferating T cells sorted from roughly six-day pre-transplant mixed lymphocyte reaction (GvH or HvG direction). The chain has TRBV11-2 and TRBJ2-5; D not certain. The TCR originated in a human patient who received an intestinal transplant. DNA of the CDR3: TGTGCCAGCAGGGATTACTGGGAGACCCAGTACTTC. Protein product: CASRDYWETQYF.